The 23 T cell receptor beta chains in this list originate from one sample, sequenced in a study of breast tumors, draining lymph nodes, adjacent tissues. Samples came from axillary lymph nodes draining the breast cancer. TCRdb re-derived calls from the multiplex PCR reads in MiXCR, one entry per CDR3 protein. Here the sample spans around 150,000 distinct CDR3 sequences, about a fifth being singletons. Material: axillary lymph node tissue. These receptors were taken from a female donor with breast cancer. Some clones in this sample may be carry-over from other donors' samples.

This clonotype was seen more than once but under ten times. The rearrangement uses TRBV27 and TRBJ2-1; TRBD1 agrees at 12 bases. J lost 7 bases, V lost 2 bases, and 6 bases had no gene match. The CDR3 spans 16 residues. Germline loops: CDR1 MNHEY, CDR2 SMNVEV (reference sequence). CDR3 DNA sequence: TGTGCCAGCAGTTTACGAGGGACAGGGGGCTGGAATGAGCAGTTCTTC. This gives the protein CASSLRGTGGWNEQFF.

This clonotype was recorded at least ten times. This sequence joins TRBV9 and TRBJ2-7; 10 bases map to TRBD2. CDR1 is SGDLS and CDR2 is YYNGEE in the germline V gene. This CDR3 is 16 amino acids long. V was clipped by 4 bases and J by 2 bases; unmatched bases: 9. CDR3 coding DNA: TGTGCCAGCAGCTTTAGGCCTAGCGGGAGCACCTACGAGCAGTACTTC. This translates into CASSFRPSGSTYEQYF.

This clonotype was picked up many times. The chain recombines TRBV5-6 with TRBJ2-1, with 13 nucleotides matching TRBD2. Germline trimming cut 3 bases from V and 0 bases from J; bases unmatched to any gene: 0. This CDR3 comprises 16 residues. Germline V gives CDR1 SGHDT, CDR2 YYEEEE. CDR3 sequence: CASSWTSGSSYNEQFF. The CDR3 nucleotides are TGTGCCAGCAGCTGGACTAGCGGGAGCTCCTACAATGAGCAGTTCTTC.

This clonotype was detected ten times or more. The chain has TRBV18 and TRBJ2-7; the match to TRBD1 covers 9 bases. Germline values: CDR1 KGHSH, CDR2 LQKENI. V gave up 3 bases and J gave up 3 bases; unmatched junction bases: 6. The CDR3 loop spans 15 amino acids. The CDR3 sequence: CASSPGQGRDYEQYF. CDR3 DNA sequence: TGTGCCAGCTCACCTGGACAGGGGAGGGACTACGAGCAGTACTTC.

A note on this clonotype: Since a much larger clone is just one base distant, this may be a read error. The chain joins TRBV6-2 or TRBV6-3 to TRBJ2-5; perhaps TRBD1 as D (5 bases). The CDR3 is 12 residues long. The V gene lost 7 bases and the J gene lost 14 bases, with 20 bases spanning the gap. CDR1 and CDR2 from the germline V gene are MNHEY and SVGEGT. CDR3 coding DNA: TGTGCCAGCACCCTCGGTCCAGGGAAGATATACTTC. Its translation is CASTLGPGKIYF.

Notes on this clonotype: With a much larger clone just one base away, this may be a read error. The genes are TRBV20-1 and TRBJ1-4, with D perhaps TRBD1 (5 bases). Germline V gives CDR1 DFQATT, CDR2 SNEGSKA (reference sequence). This CDR3 is built from 15 residues. The CDR3 region is CSASPTAGNSEKPFF. CDR3 sequence (DNA): TGCAGTGCTTCCCCAACTGCAGGGAATTCTGAAAAACCGTTTTTT.

At least ten counts were recorded for this clonotype. This chain uses TRBV5-6 with TRBJ2-2, with TRBD1 matching 9 bases. Looked up from germline, CDR1 is SGHDT and CDR2 is YYEEEE. The CDR3 length is 13 residues. With 10 bases clipped from V and 5 bases from J, the junction kept 6 bases outside the gene matches. CDR3 DNA sequence: TGTGCCTCAAGGACAGGGGTTACCGGGGAGCTGTTTTTT. It specifies CASRTGVTGELFF. The full variable domain, with the rest looked up from reference TRBV5-6 and TRBJ2-2, is DAGVTQSPTHLIKTRGQQVTLRCSPKSGHDTVSWYQQALGQGPQFIFQYYEEEERQRGNFPDRFSGHQFPNYSSELNVNALLLGDSALYLCASRTGVTGELFFGEGSRLTVL.

As to this clonotype: This may arise from a read error, as a much more abundant clone is one base away. The chain couples TRBV6-1 to TRBJ1-2; 9 nucleotides match TRBD1. This CDR3 spans 15 amino acids. In germline, CDR1 is MNHNS, CDR2 SASEGT. The CDR3 loop reads CASSPSSGQGHGHTF. CDR3 coding DNA: TGTGCCAGCAGTCCATCCTCGGGACAGGGCCATGGCCACACCTTC.

This clonotype was seen many times. This sequence joins TRBV7-8 and TRBJ2-5; D gene ambiguous. The ends were cut back, 1 base at V and 5 bases at J, with 11 bases in the middle. The CDR3 extends over 14 amino acids. The germline V gene encodes CDR1 SGHVS and CDR2 FQNEAQ. CDR3 nucleotides: TGTGCCAGCAGCTTAGTCCCCGGGCGGGAGACCCAGTACTTC. Protein sequence: CASSLVPGRETQYF.

This clonotype appeared many times. V usage is TRBV6-1 and J usage is TRBJ2-3; TRBD2 aligns across 8 bases. This CDR3 has 14 amino acids. The germline CDR1 and CDR2 sequences are MNHNS and SASEGT. Trimming at V came to 4 bases and at J to 5 bases, leaving 5 bases not matched to a gene. CDR3 sequence: CASSAGGLIDTQYF. CDR3 DNA sequence: TGTGCCAGCAGTGCGGGAGGGCTTATAGATACGCAGTATTTT.

The rearrangement joins TRBV6-1 to TRBJ1-5; D gene ambiguous. The germline CDR1 and CDR2 sequences are MNHNS and SASEGT. The CDR3 spans 13 residues. V lost 2 bases and J 7 bases, leaving 9 bases between the germline ends. CDR3 protein: CASSESGLQPQHF. The CDR3, as DNA: TGTGCCAGCAGTGAATCGGGCCTACAGCCCCAGCATTTT.

This clonotype was counted between two and nine times. The junction differs from germline at one of its ends, possibly a read error. The chain employs TRBV27 and TRBJ2-6; TRBD1 might be the D (5 bases). This CDR3 contains 18 residues. Germline values: CDR1 MNHEY, CDR2 SMNVEV (reference sequence). In DNA form, the CDR3 reads TGTGCCAGCAGCCCCACCCTTCGGCGGAACTCTGGGGCCAACGTCTTGACTTTC. Its protein is CASSPTLRRNSGANVLTF.

CDR3 nucleotides: TGTGCCAGCAGTGAATTCTCCGCAGGGCTAGCCAAAAACATTCAGTACTTC. Translating it yields CASSEFSAGLAKNIQYF. The gene calls are TRBV6-1 and TRBJ2-4, with a possible D match to TRBD1 (5 bases). The CDR3 contains 17 residues. V gave up 2 bases and J gave up 0 bases, with 14 bases separating them. Germline loops: CDR1 MNHNS, CDR2 SASEGT.

Details on this clonotype: This may stem from a read error, because a much larger clone lies one nucleotide away. The chain links TRBV2 to TRBJ2-2; D possibly corresponds to TRBD2 (6 bases). The CDR3 length is 15 residues. From germline, CDR1 is SNHLY and CDR2 FYNNEI. The CDR3 nucleotides read TGTGCCAGCAGGGCGGGCGGGAAGATGGCCGGGGGGCTGTTTTTT. This encodes CASRAGGKMAGGLFF.

About this clonotype: Mismatch with germline at one junction end may stem from a read error. The rearrangement uses TRBV6-5 and TRBJ2-7; weak D call: TRBD2 (6 bases). The CDR3 totals 14 residues. Germline CDR1 MNHEY, CDR2 SVGAGI. The CDR3 nucleotides read TGTGCCAGCGGTTACTCGGGCGGGAATTACGGGCAGTACTTC. Its protein is CASGYSGGNYGQYF.

This clonotype was counted at least ten times. The chain employs TRBV5-1 and TRBJ2-7; 8 nucleotides agree with TRBD1. J gave up 1 base and V 4 bases, and 4 bases lay outside the gene matches. Germline loops: CDR1 SGHRS, CDR2 YFSETQ. CDR3 length: 14 amino acids. The CDR3 is CASSRDRRSYEQYF. CDR3 sequence (DNA): TGCGCCAGCAGCAGGGACAGGAGGTCCTACGAGCAGTACTTC.

The rearrangement links TRBV10-3 to TRBJ2-7; 16 bases are shared with TRBD2. The V and J ends lost 6 bases and 4 bases, in that order; junction bases with no gene match: 6. This CDR3 has 16 residues. Looked up from germline, CDR1 is ENHRY and CDR2 is SYGVKD. CDR3 sequence: CAISTGLAGGVYEQYF. CDR3 DNA sequence: TGTGCCATCAGCACGGGACTAGCGGGGGGGGTATACGAGCAGTACTTC.

The chain has TRBV7-9 and TRBJ2-3; TRBD2 is a possible D gene (5 bases). The CDR3 is 13 residues long. Trimming left V 4 bases short and J 4 bases short, with 9 bases between. Germline-derived CDR1 and CDR2 are SEHNR and FQNEAQ (reference sequence). CDR3 region: CASSYLASDTQYF. CDR3 DNA sequence: TGTGCCAGCAGCTATTTAGCGTCAGATACGCAGTATTTT.

Ten or more counts support this clonotype. This chain connects TRBV12-3 or TRBV12-4 to TRBJ2-1; no definite D call. Trimming cost V 2 bases and J 7 bases, with 6 bases left between them. This CDR3 contains 12 residues. The CDR3 sequence: CASSLYGNEQFF. The CDR3 DNA reads TGTGCCAGCAGTTTATATGGTAATGAGCAGTTCTTC.

This clonotype was observed many times. The chain links TRBV4-2 to TRBJ2-1; TRBD2 might be the D (5 bases). Between the trimmed V and J ends, which lost 4 bases and 4 bases, there was a span of 17 bases. Per germline, CDR1 LGHNA and CDR2 YNFKEQ. The CDR3 runs 16 residues. The chain's CDR3 is CASSLEPDTGYNEQFF. For the CDR3, the DNA is TGTGCCAGCAGCCTTGAGCCAGATACGGGGTACAATGAGCAGTTCTTC.

About this clonotype itself: A much larger clone is a single base away; this may be a read error. This is likely a read error, given that the CDR3 carries no conserved phenylalanine or tryptophan at its end. This chain's CDR3 is CASSSTSGSTDTQYL. CDR3 DNA: TGTGCCAGTAGTTCGACTAGCGGGAGCACAGATACGCAGTATCTT. The chain has TRBV19 and TRBJ2-3; 10 nucleotides agree with TRBD2. Germline-derived CDR1 and CDR2 are LNHDA and SQIVND (reference sequence). This CDR3 has 15 amino acids. J lost 0 bases, V lost 5 bases, and 2 bases had no gene match.

This clonotype was observed at least ten times. The V gene is TRBV2, the J gene TRBJ2-7; D is uncertain. V lost 4 bases, J lost 7 bases, and 14 bases lay in between. The CDR3 sequence is 13 residues long. CDR1 is SNHLY, CDR2 FYNNEI, per germline. The CDR3 loop reads CASSAPFEVEQYF. Here the CDR3 DNA reads TGTGCCAGCAGTGCTCCCTTCGAAGTGGAGCAGTACTTC.

This clonotype was picked up many times. The CDR3 spells CASSQEAAGASYEQYF. CDR3 nucleotide sequence: TGTGCCAGCAGCCAAGAAGCAGCGGGCGCCTCCTACGAGCAGTACTTC. The V call is TRBV4-2, the J call TRBJ2-7; possibly TRBD2 for D (6 bases). The CDR3 is made up of 16 amino acids. V gave up 0 bases and J gave up 0 bases, with 12 bases separating them. Germline assignment: CDR1 LGHNA and CDR2 YNFKEQ.